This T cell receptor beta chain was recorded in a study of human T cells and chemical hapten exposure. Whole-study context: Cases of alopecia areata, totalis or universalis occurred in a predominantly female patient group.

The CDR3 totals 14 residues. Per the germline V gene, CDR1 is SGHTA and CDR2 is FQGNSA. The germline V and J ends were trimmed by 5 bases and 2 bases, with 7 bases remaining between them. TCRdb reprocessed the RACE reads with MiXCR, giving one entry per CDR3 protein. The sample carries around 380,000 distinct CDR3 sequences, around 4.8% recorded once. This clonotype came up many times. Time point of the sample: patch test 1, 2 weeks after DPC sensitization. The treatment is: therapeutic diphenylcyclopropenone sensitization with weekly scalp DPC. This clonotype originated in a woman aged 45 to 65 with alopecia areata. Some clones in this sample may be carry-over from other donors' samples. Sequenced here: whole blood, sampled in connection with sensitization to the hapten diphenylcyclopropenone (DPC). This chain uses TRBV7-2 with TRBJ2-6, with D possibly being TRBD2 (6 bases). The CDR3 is CASSRGAGANVLTF. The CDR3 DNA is TGTGCCAGCAGCCGCGGGGCTGGGGCCAACGTCCTGACTTTC.